This T cell receptor beta chain was sequenced during a study of blood T cell repertoires in COVID-19. After removal of 5 bases from V and 4 bases from J, the junction contained 4 bases not matched to a gene. In germline, CDR1 is SGHTA, CDR2 FQGNSA. CDR3 length: 14 residues. Only in-frame clones appear in the TCRdb table, and some are missing; sequencing was by immunoSEQ multiplex PCR. The sample lists more than 100,000 clones, around three quarters occurring once. The receptor comes from a woman of 80 years or more with acute or convalescent COVID-19. Sequencing used peripheral blood. V and J are TRBV7-2 and TRBJ2-2; TRBD1 matches 7 bases. The CDR3 protein is CASSLDRVTGELFF. CDR3 bases: TGTGCCAGCAGCCTCGACAGGGTCACCGGGGAGCTGTTTTTT.